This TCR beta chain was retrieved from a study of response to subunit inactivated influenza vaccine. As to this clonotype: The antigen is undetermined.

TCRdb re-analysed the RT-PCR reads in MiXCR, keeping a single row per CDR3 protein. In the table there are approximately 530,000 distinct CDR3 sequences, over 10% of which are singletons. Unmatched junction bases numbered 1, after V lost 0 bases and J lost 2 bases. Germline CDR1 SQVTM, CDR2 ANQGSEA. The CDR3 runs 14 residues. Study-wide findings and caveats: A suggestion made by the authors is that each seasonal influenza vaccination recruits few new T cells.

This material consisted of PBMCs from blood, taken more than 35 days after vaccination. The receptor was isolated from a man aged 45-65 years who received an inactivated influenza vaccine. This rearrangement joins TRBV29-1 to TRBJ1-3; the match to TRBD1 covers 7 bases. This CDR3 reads CSVEDRGPGNTIYF. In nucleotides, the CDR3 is TGCAGCGTTGAAGATAGGGGGCCTGGAAACACCATATATTTT.